This T cell receptor (beta chain) was captured in a study of T-cell reconstitution after alpha-beta-depleted transplantation in children. This clonotype was seen only a few times. During its preparation, the TCRbeta library received unique molecular identifiers. MiXCR, run by TCRdb on the PCR reads, gives a single entry per CDR3 protein. This table holds 500,000 or so distinct CDR3 sequences, around a third found once. Trimming cost V 3 bases and J 9 bases; bases outside gene matches: 8. CDR1 and CDR2 from the germline V gene are SGHRS and YFSETQ. The CDR3 is 15 residues long. The V call is TRBV5-1, the J call TRBJ2-1, with 11 bases that match TRBD2. Sequencing used PBMCs from the stem cell graft donor, obtained from the stem cell graft. The receptor was isolated from a human donor who donated a stem cell graft to a child with aplastic anemia. This chain's CDR3 is CASSWALAGVSEQFF. CDR3 DNA: TGCGCCAGCAGCTGGGCACTAGCGGGAGTTAGTGAGCAGTTCTTC. The whole variable domain, remainder taken from reference TRBV5-1 and TRBJ2-1, is KAGVTQTPRYLIKTRGQQVTLSCSPISGHRSVSWYQQTPGQGLQFLFEYFSETQRNKGNFPGRFSGRQFSNSRSEMNVSTLELGDSALYLCASSWALAGVSEQFFGPGTRLTVL.